This entry is about one T cell receptor (beta chain). Germline V gene data show CDR1 as MNHNS and CDR2 as SASEGT. V gave up 7 bases and J gave up 5 bases, with 20 bases separating them. The CDR3 totals 15 residues. This entry belongs to a study of T cells in localized non-small cell lung cancer. The protocol was immunoSEQ multiplex PCR, while the TCRdb copy is restricted to in-frame clones and leaves out a portion. The sample holds about 33,000 clones, 85% to 90% seen once. The receptor comes from a man aged 35-69 years with stage I lung adenocarcinoma. This chain links TRBV6-1 with TRBJ1-1; TRBD1 is a possible D gene (5 bases). This specimen consisted of peripheral blood, obtained before any cancer treatment. As DNA, the CDR3 is TGTGCCAGCACTCTGGGACGTCCACTTCTAACTGAAGCTTTCTTT. Its translation is CASTLGRPLLTEAFF.